This T cell receptor beta chain is drawn from a study of T cell repertoires in MIS-A myocarditis. Generated by immunoSEQ multiplex PCR, the TCRdb table keeps only in-frame clones and is missing some. The repertoire holds 15,000 or so clones, with just under 75% as singletons. This clone was counted once. This receptor was taken from a man between 18 and 29 years old with fulminant myocarditis from multisystem inflammatory syndrome in adults (MIS-A) after COVID-19. The material sequenced was left ventricle heart tissue obtained at autopsy.

CDR3: CASSQGTRTDTQYF. CDR3 nucleotides: TGTGCCAGCAGCCAAGGGACTAGAACAGATACGCAGTATTTT. The rearrangement links TRBV3-1 (or the pseudogene TRBV3-2) to TRBJ2-3; the match to TRBD2 covers 7 bases. The CDR3 consists of 14 residues. V shed 1 base, J shed 3 bases, and the junction held 1 base outside the gene matches. Germline CDR1 is LGHDT and CDR2 is YNNKEL (reference sequence).